This T cell receptor beta chain comes out of a study of OX40 agonist ivuxolimab in advanced cancers. Germline CDR1 reads SGHRS; CDR2 reads YFSETQ. CDR3 length equals 12 residues. Concerning this clone itself: A junction end diverges from the germline sequence, so it may reflect a read error.

Sequencing used immunoSEQ multiplex PCR; TCRdb keeps in-frame clones, though not all of them. The sample consists of tens of thousands of clones, more than 80% of them appearing once. The rearrangement links TRBV5-1 to TRBJ2-2; D remains unclear. The sample in question was CD4+ or CD8+ T cells sorted from blood, obtained in a trial of the OX40 agonist ivuxolimab. This receptor was taken from an adult with an advanced solid tumor such as melanoma, head and neck, liver or kidney cancer. The CDR3: CASHRRTGELFF. CDR3 DNA: TGTGCCAGCCACCGTAGAACCGGGGAGCTGTTTTTT.